The next 25 T cell receptor beta chains were all read from a single sample in a study of blood T cell repertoires in COVID-19. Only in-frame clones appear in the TCRdb table, and some are missing; sequencing was by immunoSEQ multiplex PCR. Among some 150,000 clones, about 91% were seen once, and the ten largest hold 1.5% to 2%. Sequences were obtained from peripheral blood. Receptors were obtained from a woman in her fifties or sixties with acute or convalescent COVID-19.

To note about this clone: Other DNA sequences in the sample encode the same CDR3. The gene calls are TRBV18 and TRBJ1-5, with 8 bases identical to TRBD1. With 3 bases clipped from V and 4 bases from J, the junction kept 5 bases outside the gene matches. The CDR3 runs to 15 residues. Germline V gene data show CDR1 as KGHSH and CDR2 as LQKENI. CDR3 DNA: TGTGCCAGCTCACCCGGACAGGGAGGAAATCAGCCCCAGCATTTT. Protein sequence: CASSPGQGGNQPQHF.

This chain links TRBV7-8 with TRBJ1-2; 8 nucleotides agree with TRBD1. CDR1 and CDR2 (germline): SGHVS, FQNEAQ. V was clipped by 5 bases and J by 4 bases; unmatched bases: 15. This CDR3 is 17 amino acids long. This chain's CDR3 is CASSGKVTGGASYGYTF. CDR3 in DNA: TGTGCCAGCAGCGGAAAGGTCACAGGGGGAGCGAGCTATGGCTACACCTTC.

V and J are TRBV29-1 and TRBJ2-1; D perhaps matches TRBD1 (6 bases). V lost 1 base and J lost 4, with 41 bases in between. The CDR3 length is 24 residues. CDR1 and CDR2 from the germline V gene are SQVTM and ANQGSEA. CDR3 bases: TGCAGCGTTGAAGGGATGCCCTTAGGCCCAAAGGATGGGCACCTACGCCAGGGGTACAATGAGCAGTTCTTC. Translation: CSVEGMPLGPKDGHLRQGYNEQFF.

The CDR3 DNA sequence: TGTGCCACCAGTTTGCAGGGGCATGGCTACACCTTC. This sequence encodes CATSLQGHGYTF. The rearrangement links TRBV24-1 to TRBJ1-2; tentative D call: TRBD1 (6 bases). The germline gives CDR1 KGHDR, CDR2 SFDVKD. Trimming cost V 6 bases and J 6 bases, with 10 bases left between them. CDR3 length equals 12 residues.

The J gene is TRBJ2-7, the V gene TRBV19, with 7 bases identical to TRBD1. The V segment lost 6 bases and the J segment 2 bases; nucleotides outside the gene matches: 4. Germline CDR1 and CDR2: LNHDA and SQIVND (reference sequence). This CDR3 comprises 13 residues. The CDR3 sequence is CASRGTETYEQYF. The CDR3 DNA follows: TGTGCCAGTAGGGGGACAGAGACCTACGAGCAGTACTTC.

The gene calls are TRBV27 and TRBJ1-5; D gene ambiguous. Germline V gene data show CDR1 as MNHEY and CDR2 as SMNVEV (reference sequence). V was shortened by 3 bases and J by 6 bases, with 12 bases between the two germline ends. The CDR3 loop spans 14 amino acids. This CDR3 is CASSFSGSGQPQHF. The CDR3 DNA follows: TGTGCCAGCAGTTTTTCGGGGAGTGGTCAGCCCCAGCATTTT.

The V call is TRBV29-1, the J call TRBJ2-5, with 8 positions matching TRBD2. The CDR3 totals 14 residues. The junction had 5 bases not matched to a gene; V was cut back by 4 bases and J by 1 base. The germline V gene has CDR1 SQVTM and CDR2 ANQGSEA. The CDR3 reads CSVGNSGTQETQYF. Here the CDR3 DNA reads TGCAGCGTTGGGAATAGCGGGACCCAAGAGACCCAGTACTTC.

This clone showed up just a few times. The chain employs TRBV7-8 and TRBJ1-2; D is perhaps TRBD1 (6 bases). Germline-derived CDR1 and CDR2 are SGHVS and FQNEAQ. The CDR3 runs to 13 residues. Trimming removed 4 bases from V and 4 bases from J, with 10 bases in between. The CDR3 DNA is TGTGCCAGCAGCTCCAGGGGTAGCTATGGCTACACCTTC. Translated, it gives CASSSRGSYGYTF.

J is TRBJ1-5 and V is TRBV24-1; D might be TRBD1 (6 bases). Between the trimmed V and J ends, which lost 8 bases and 2 bases, there was a span of 9 bases. Germline CDR1 reads KGHDR; CDR2 reads SFDVKD. The CDR3 is 13 residues long. CDR3 region: CATNRGCNQPQHF. The CDR3 coding sequence is TGTGCCACCAATAGGGGGTGCAATCAGCCCCAGCATTTT.

The chain links TRBV11-2 to TRBJ1-1; unclear D gene. The CDR3 runs to 13 residues. Trimming left V 0 bases short and J 8 bases short, with 10 bases between. Looked up from germline, CDR1 is SGHAT and CDR2 is FQNNGV. DNA for the CDR3: TGTGCCAGCAGCTTAGAGAGGTCTTCCGAAGCTTTCTTT. Its protein product is CASSLERSSEAFF.

This clone was picked up a small number of times. The chain links TRBV2 to TRBJ2-2; 7 nucleotides line up with TRBD2. The length of the CDR3 is 17 residues. Trimming removed 6 bases from V and 3 bases from J; junction bases left unmatched: 13. Germline CDR1 and CDR2: SNHLY and FYNNEI. Here the CDR3 reads CASSDLRSGVYTGELFF. The CDR3 coding sequence is TGTGCCAGCAGCGACCTTAGGAGCGGGGTTTACACCGGGGAGCTGTTTTTT.

The genes are TRBV19 and TRBJ2-7; the D gene is possibly TRBD1 (6 bases). V was shortened by 5 bases and J by 3 bases, with 17 bases between the two germline ends. Germline V gene lookup returns CDR1 LNHDA and CDR2 SQIVND (reference sequence). The CDR3 extends over 15 amino acids. CDR3 in amino acids: CASSPVETGHYEQYF. The CDR3 DNA follows: TGTGCCAGTAGTCCCGTCGAGACAGGACACTACGAGCAGTACTTC.

The chain couples TRBV19 to TRBJ1-2; possibly TRBD1 for D (6 bases). Germline lookup yields CDR1 LNHDA and CDR2 SQIVND (reference sequence). Trimming removed 5 bases at V and 4 bases at J, with 11 bases between. This CDR3 has 13 amino acids. CDR3 DNA: TGTGCCAGTAGTCGGACAGATTCCTATGGCTACACCTTC. Translating it yields CASSRTDSYGYTF. The full variable domain, completed using reference TRBV19 and TRBJ1-2, is DGGITQSPKYLFRKEGQNVTLSCEQNLNHDAMYWYRQDPGQGLRLIYYSQIVNDFQKGDIAEGYSVSREKKESFPLTVTSAQKNPTAFYLCASSRTDSYGYTFGSGTRLTVV.

J is TRBJ1-3 and V is TRBV7-2; 7 positions agree with TRBD1. Germline CDR1 reads SGHTA; CDR2 reads FQGNSA. There are 15 residues in the CDR3. The junction had 8 bases not matched to a gene; V was cut back by 5 bases and J by 4 bases. The CDR3 bases are TGTGCCAGCAGCATAGGGACAGTCGGGGGAAACACCATATATTTT. It is translated as CASSIGTVGGNTIYF.

This chain connects TRBV11-3 to TRBJ2-1, with TRBD2 identical over 8 bases. CDR1 and CDR2 from the germline V gene are SGHNT and YENEEA. V dropped 1 base and J dropped 2; count of bases not matched to a gene: 10. The CDR3 contains 18 residues. The CDR3 protein is CASSLGDLPGLAYNEQFF. The CDR3 DNA reads TGTGCCAGCAGCTTAGGGGATTTGCCGGGACTAGCCTACAATGAGCAGTTCTTC. Full variable domain (missing parts from reference TRBV11-3 and TRBJ2-1): EAGVVQSPRYKIIEKKQPVAFWCNPISGHNTLYWYLQNLGQGPELLIRYENEEAVDDSQLPKDRFSAERLKGVDSTLKIQPAELGDSAVYLCASSLGDLPGLAYNEQFFGPGTRLTVL.

The chain links TRBV20-1 to TRBJ2-1, with 9 bases identical to TRBD1. Per germline, CDR1 DFQATT and CDR2 SNEGSKA (reference sequence). The CDR3 contains 13 residues. Germline trimming cut 5 bases from V and 10 bases from J; bases unmatched to any gene: 9. CDR3 DNA sequence: TGCAGTGCTGGTGACAGGGGGATTGAGGAGCAGTTCTTC. This translates into CSAGDRGIEEQFF.

The chain recombines TRBV7-8 with TRBJ2-7; D is ambiguous. V lost 1 base, J lost 3 bases, and 7 bases lay in between. The CDR3 runs to 13 residues. From germline, CDR1 is SGHVS and CDR2 FQNEAQ. CDR3 amino acids: CASSLGLDYEQYF. The CDR3 nucleotides are TGTGCCAGCAGCTTAGGGCTAGACTACGAGCAGTACTTC.

The chain links TRBV5-4 to TRBJ1-1; the D gene is possibly TRBD1 (6 bases). Per the germline V gene, CDR1 is SGHNT and CDR2 is YYREEE (reference sequence). There are 17 residues in the CDR3. Trimming took off 5 bases at V and 5 bases at J, with 25 bases between the two ends. Here the CDR3 DNA reads TGTGCCAGCAGTCCGACTTCAGGGGCCTTTAAAAAAACTGAAGCTTTCTTT. This translates into CASSPTSGAFKKTEAFF.

The V gene is TRBV9, the J gene TRBJ2-1, with D perhaps matching TRBD1 (6 bases). CDR1 and CDR2 from the germline V gene are SGDLS and YYNGEE. The CDR3 loop spans 15 amino acids. Between the trimmed V and J ends, which lost 4 bases and 1 base, there was a span of 12 bases. In nucleotides, the CDR3 is TGTGCCAGCAGCAGAGGGGACATATCCTACAATGAGCAGTTCTTC. Its protein product is CASSRGDISYNEQFF.

V gene TRBV7-2 combines with J gene TRBJ1-5; D may be TRBD1 (5 bases). The CDR3 extends over 15 amino acids. Trimming cost V 3 bases and J 3 bases, with 12 bases left between them. The germline gives CDR1 SGHTA, CDR2 FQGNSA. CDR3 in DNA: TGTGCCAGCAGCTTTTCCGGACACTTCAATCAGCCCCAGCATTTT. It specifies CASSFSGHFNQPQHF. Combining the CDR3 with reference TRBV7-2 and TRBJ1-5 gives the whole variable domain GAGVSQSPSNKVTEKGKDVELRCDPISGHTALYWYRQSLGQGLEFLIYFQGNSAPDKSGLPSDRFSAERTGGSVSTLTIQRTQQEDSAVYLCASSFSGHFNQPQHFGDGTRLSIL.

CDR3: CASSPWVGQVIVDTQYF. CDR3 coding DNA: TGTGCCAGCAGCCCCTGGGTGGGACAGGTGATTGTAGATACGCAGTATTTT. The chain combines TRBV7-2 with TRBJ2-3; 8 bases are a match to TRBD1. V lost 5 bases and J lost 5; bases outside the gene matches: 15. Germline V gives CDR1 SGHTA, CDR2 FQGNSA. This CDR3 is 17 amino acids long. The full variable domain, rest sourced from reference TRBV7-2 and TRBJ2-3, is GAGVSQSPSNKVTEKGKDVELRCDPISGHTALYWYRQSLGQGLEFLIYFQGNSAPDKSGLPSDRFSAERTGGSVSTLTIQRTQQEDSAVYLCASSPWVGQVIVDTQYFGPGTRLTVL.

The rearrangement joins TRBV12-3 or TRBV12-4 to TRBJ1-2; D may be TRBD1 (5 bases). The CDR3 length is 13 residues. V was pared by 5 bases and J by 4 bases, with 11 bases between. The CDR3 is CASSPRTSYGYTF. The CDR3 nucleotides read TGTGCCAGCAGTCCCCGGACATCCTATGGCTACACCTTC.

The rearrangement uses TRBV7-2 and TRBJ1-4; TRBD1 is a possible D gene (5 bases). The V end was cut by 3 bases, the J end by 8 bases, with 16 bases between. The germline V gene has CDR1 SGHTA and CDR2 FQGNSA. The CDR3 runs to 15 residues. The CDR3 loop is CASSFVAGKGEKLFF. The CDR3 nucleotides are TGTGCCAGCAGCTTTGTAGCAGGGAAGGGCGAAAAACTGTTTTTT.

The rearrangement links TRBV21-1 to TRBJ1-2. TRBV21-1 represents a pseudogene. The CDR3 has 15 amino acids. The CDR3 region is CASSYRVRRIYGYTF. CDR3 nucleotide sequence: TGTGCCAGCAGCTACCGGGTCCGGAGGATATATGGCTACACCTTC.

The gene calls are TRBV5-4 and TRBJ1-2; D is ambiguous. Germline loops: CDR1 SGHNT, CDR2 YYREEE (reference sequence). V lost 4 bases to trimming and J lost 8 bases, with 15 bases between them. This CDR3 is built from 13 residues. CDR3: CASSQRVAGGYTF. Written as DNA, the CDR3 is TGTGCCAGCAGCCAGAGGGTGGCAGGAGGCTACACCTTC.